A selection of T cell receptor beta chains follows, all from one sample in a study of blood T cell repertoires in COVID-19. Sequencing was performed with immunoSEQ multiplex PCR; in TCRdb, only in-frame clones are kept and a portion is missing. Of around 250,000 clones in the sample, around 88% were seen once. Sequencing used peripheral blood. The source is an elderly man with acute or convalescent COVID-19. The CDR3 runs from the conserved cysteine through the conserved F or W. D genes are given only for firm matches. Some rows have no size entry. The others give once, few or many, or a class for an expanded clone.

J gene,clone size,D gene,V gene,CDR3 protein,CDR3 DNA
TRBJ1-1,NA,NA,TRBV19,CASRPSAWGLNTEAFF,TGTGCCAGTAGACCGTCGGCCTGGGGGCTGAACACTGAAGCTTTCTTT
TRBJ1-2,once,TRBD1,TRBV28,CAARGQGSYTF,TGTGCCGCCCGGGGACAGGGGAGCTACACCTTC
TRBJ1-1,NA,NA,TRBV6-5,CASSRPSTVNTEAFF,TGTGCCAGCAGTCGCCCTTCGACAGTGAACACTGAAGCTTTCTTT
TRBJ1-6,NA,TRBD1,TRBV29-1,CSVSDRGNSPLHF,TGCAGCGTTTCGGACAGGGGAAATTCACCCCTCCACTTT
TRBJ2-2,few,TRBD2,TRBV7-3,CASSFEAGGAGELFF,TGTGCCAGCAGCTTTGAGGCGGGAGGAGCCGGGGAGCTGTTTTTT
TRBJ1-4,once,TRBD1,TRBV7-9,CASSLPPTGANEKLFF,TGTGCCAGCAGCTTACCCCCGACAGGGGCTAATGAAAAACTGTTTTTT
TRBJ2-7,NA,TRBD1,TRBV3-1/TRBV3-2,CASSQETGQGFYEQYF,TGTGCCAGCAGCCAAGAAACGGGACAGGGCTTCTACGAGCAGTACTTC
TRBJ2-2,NA,TRBD1,TRBV5-1,CASSAGGQGTTGELFF,TGCGCCAGCAGCGCGGGCGGACAGGGGACTACCGGGGAGCTGTTTTTT
TRBJ2-3,NA,NA,TRBV2,CASSNRDNTQYF,TGTGCCAGCAGTAACAGGGATAATACGCAGTATTTT
TRBJ2-1,NA,NA,TRBV21-1,CASSRLAGAAFIYNEQFF,TGTGCCAGCAGCAGACTAGCGGGGGCCGCCTTCATCTACAATGAGCAGTTCTTC
TRBJ2-5,NA,NA,TRBV10-3,CAISESVRGETQYF,TGTGCCATCAGTGAGTCGGTCAGGGGAGAGACCCAGTACTTC
TRBJ2-7,NA,TRBD1,TRBV23-1,CAGATGAQILEQYF,TGCGCCGGTGCAACAGGGGCGCAGATACTGGAGCAGTACTTC